This entry features one T cell receptor (beta chain) sequence. Its matching antigen is unknown. The CDR3 runs to 14 residues. Germline-derived CDR1 and CDR2 are KGHSH and LQKENI. These data are taken from a study of shared clonotypes between healthy human individuals. General study points: Generation of non-shared clonotypes was less probable than generation of clonotypes shared by all four donors.

Naive CD8 cells comprised CD45RO-negative, CCR7-positively selected cells, excluding terminally differentiated effector memory CD45RA+ cells. Profiled with immunoSEQ multiplex PCR; TCRdb holds only in-frame clones, not every one. The sample has about 820,000 clones, roughly 92% seen once. Specimen: naive CD8+ T cells sorted from blood. The receptor's source is a man younger than 40 in good health. The rearrangement links TRBV18 to TRBJ2-5, with D hard to call. Matching the DNA end better, TRBJ2-7 makes the J call doubtful. The CDR3 here is CASSLTGPSYEQYF. Here the CDR3 DNA reads TGTGCCAGCTCACTTACCGGGCCCTCCTACGAGCAGTACTTC.